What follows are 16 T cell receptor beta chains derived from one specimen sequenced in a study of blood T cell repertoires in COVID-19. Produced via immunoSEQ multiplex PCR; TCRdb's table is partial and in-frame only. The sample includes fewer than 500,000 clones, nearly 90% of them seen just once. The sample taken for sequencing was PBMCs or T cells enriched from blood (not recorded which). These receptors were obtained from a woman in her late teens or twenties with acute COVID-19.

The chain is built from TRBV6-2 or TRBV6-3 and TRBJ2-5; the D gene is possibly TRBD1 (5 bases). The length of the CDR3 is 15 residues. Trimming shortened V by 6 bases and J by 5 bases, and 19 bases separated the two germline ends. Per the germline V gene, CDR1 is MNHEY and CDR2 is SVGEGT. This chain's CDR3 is CASSQMDILTETQYF. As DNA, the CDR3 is TGTGCCAGCAGCCAAATGGACATCCTAACGGAGACCCAGTACTTC.

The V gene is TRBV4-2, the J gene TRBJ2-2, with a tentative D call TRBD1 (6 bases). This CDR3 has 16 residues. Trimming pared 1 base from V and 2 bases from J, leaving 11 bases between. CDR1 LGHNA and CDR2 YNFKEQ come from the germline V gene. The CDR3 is CASSQAQGGNTGELFF. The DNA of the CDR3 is TGTGCCAGCAGCCAAGCACAGGGCGGAAACACCGGGGAGCTGTTTTTT.

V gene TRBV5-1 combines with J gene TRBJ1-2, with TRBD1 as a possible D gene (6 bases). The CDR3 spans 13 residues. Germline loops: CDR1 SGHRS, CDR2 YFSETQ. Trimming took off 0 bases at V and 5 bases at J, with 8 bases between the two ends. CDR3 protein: CASSLGDKYGYTF. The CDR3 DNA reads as TGCGCCAGCAGCTTGGGGGACAAGTATGGCTACACCTTC.

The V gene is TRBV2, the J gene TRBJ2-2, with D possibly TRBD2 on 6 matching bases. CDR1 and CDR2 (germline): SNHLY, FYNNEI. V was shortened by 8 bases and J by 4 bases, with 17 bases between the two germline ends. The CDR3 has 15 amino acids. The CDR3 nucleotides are TGTGCCAGCGAGCCGGGGGTTCTTAGCACCGGGGAGCTGTTTTTT. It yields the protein CASEPGVLSTGELFF.

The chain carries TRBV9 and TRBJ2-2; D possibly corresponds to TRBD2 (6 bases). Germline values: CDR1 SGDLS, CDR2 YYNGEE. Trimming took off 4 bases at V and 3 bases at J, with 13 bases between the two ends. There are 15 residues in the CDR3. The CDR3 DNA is TGTGCCAGCAGCTCAGCGGGCGGCTACACCGGGGAGCTGTTTTTT. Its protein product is CASSSAGGYTGELFF.

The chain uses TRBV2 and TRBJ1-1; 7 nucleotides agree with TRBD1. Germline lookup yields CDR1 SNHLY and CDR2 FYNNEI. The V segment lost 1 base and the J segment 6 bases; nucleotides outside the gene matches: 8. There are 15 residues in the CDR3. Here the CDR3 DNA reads TGTGCCAGCAGTGAAGGTTCCAGGGGGATGGCTGAAGCTTTCTTT. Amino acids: CASSEGSRGMAEAFF. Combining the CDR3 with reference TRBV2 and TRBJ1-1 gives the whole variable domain EPEVTQTPSHQVTQMGQEVILRCVPISNHLYFYWYRQILGQKVEFLVSFYNNEISEKSEIFDDQFSVERPDGSNFTLKIRSTKLEDSAMYFCASSEGSRGMAEAFFGQGTRLTVV.

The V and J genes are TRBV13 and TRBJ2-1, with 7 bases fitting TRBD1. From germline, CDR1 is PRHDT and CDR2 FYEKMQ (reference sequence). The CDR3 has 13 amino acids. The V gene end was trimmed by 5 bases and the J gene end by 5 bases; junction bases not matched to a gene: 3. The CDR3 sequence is CASSGTDNNEQFF. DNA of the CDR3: TGTGCCAGCAGCGGGACAGATAACAATGAGCAGTTCTTC. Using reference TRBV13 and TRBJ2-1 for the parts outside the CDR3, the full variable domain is AAGVIQSPRHLIKEKRETATLKCYPIPRHDTVYWYQQGPGQDPQFLISFYEKMQSDKGSIPDRFSAQQFSDYHSELNMSSLELGDSALYFCASSGTDNNEQFFGPGTRLTVL.

The DNA for the CDR3 is TGCGCCAGCAGCCAACGGGCTAGCGGCCTCTACGAGCAGTACTTC. It is translated as CASSQRASGLYEQYF. The chain has TRBV4-3 and TRBJ2-7, with 7 bases lining up with TRBD2. This CDR3 has 15 amino acids. CDR1 is LGHNA and CDR2 is YSLEER in the germline V gene. With 2 bases clipped from V and 3 bases from J, the junction kept 7 bases outside the gene matches.

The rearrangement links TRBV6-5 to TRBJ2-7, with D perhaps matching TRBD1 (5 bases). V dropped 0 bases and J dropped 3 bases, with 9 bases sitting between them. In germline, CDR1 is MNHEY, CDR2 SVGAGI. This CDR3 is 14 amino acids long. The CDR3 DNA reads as TGTGCCAGCAGTTACTCCAGGGTTGACTACGAGCAGTACTTC. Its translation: CASSYSRVDYEQYF.

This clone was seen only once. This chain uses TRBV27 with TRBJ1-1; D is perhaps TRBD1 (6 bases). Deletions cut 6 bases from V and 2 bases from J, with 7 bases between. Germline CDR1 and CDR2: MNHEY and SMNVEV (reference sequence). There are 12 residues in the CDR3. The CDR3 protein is CASRTGNTEAFF. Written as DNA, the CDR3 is TGTGCCAGCAGGACAGGAAACACTGAAGCTTTCTTT.

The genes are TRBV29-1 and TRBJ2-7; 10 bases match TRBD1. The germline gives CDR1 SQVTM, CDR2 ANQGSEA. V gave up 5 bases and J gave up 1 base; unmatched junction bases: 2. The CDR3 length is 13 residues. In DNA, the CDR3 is TGCAGCGTTTTGGGACAGGGGTCCTACGAGCAGTACTTC. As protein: CSVLGQGSYEQYF.

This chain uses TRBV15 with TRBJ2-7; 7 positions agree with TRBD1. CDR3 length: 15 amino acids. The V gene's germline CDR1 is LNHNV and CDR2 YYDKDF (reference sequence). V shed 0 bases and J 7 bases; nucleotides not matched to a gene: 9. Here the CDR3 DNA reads TGTGCCACCAGCAGAGATGTCGGGACAGCTGAAGAGCAGTACTTC. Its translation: CATSRDVGTAEEQYF.

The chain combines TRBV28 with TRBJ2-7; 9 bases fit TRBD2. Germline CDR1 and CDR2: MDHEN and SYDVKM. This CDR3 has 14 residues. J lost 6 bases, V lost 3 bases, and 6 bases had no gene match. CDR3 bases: TGTGCCAGCAGTTTCGAGCGGGAGGTTGCCGAGCAGTACTTC. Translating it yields CASSFEREVAEQYF.

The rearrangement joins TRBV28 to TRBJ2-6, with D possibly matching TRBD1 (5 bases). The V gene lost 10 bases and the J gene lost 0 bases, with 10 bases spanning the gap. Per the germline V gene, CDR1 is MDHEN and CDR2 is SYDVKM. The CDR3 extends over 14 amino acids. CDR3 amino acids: CAIQDSSGANVLTF. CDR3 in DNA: TGTGCCATCCAAGACAGCTCTGGGGCCAACGTCCTGACTTTC.

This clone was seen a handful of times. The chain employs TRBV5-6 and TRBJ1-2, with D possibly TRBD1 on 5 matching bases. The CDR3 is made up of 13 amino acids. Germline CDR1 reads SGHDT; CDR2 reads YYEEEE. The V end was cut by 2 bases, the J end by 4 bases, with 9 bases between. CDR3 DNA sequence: TGTGCCAGCAGCTTAAAGGGGCCCTATGGCTACACCTTC. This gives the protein CASSLKGPYGYTF.

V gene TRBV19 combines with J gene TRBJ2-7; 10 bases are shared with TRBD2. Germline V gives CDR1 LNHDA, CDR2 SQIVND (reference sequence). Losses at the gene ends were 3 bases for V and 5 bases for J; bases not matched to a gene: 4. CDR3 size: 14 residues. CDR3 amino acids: CASSIGLAGDEQYF. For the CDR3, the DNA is TGTGCCAGTAGTATTGGTCTAGCGGGAGACGAGCAGTACTTC.